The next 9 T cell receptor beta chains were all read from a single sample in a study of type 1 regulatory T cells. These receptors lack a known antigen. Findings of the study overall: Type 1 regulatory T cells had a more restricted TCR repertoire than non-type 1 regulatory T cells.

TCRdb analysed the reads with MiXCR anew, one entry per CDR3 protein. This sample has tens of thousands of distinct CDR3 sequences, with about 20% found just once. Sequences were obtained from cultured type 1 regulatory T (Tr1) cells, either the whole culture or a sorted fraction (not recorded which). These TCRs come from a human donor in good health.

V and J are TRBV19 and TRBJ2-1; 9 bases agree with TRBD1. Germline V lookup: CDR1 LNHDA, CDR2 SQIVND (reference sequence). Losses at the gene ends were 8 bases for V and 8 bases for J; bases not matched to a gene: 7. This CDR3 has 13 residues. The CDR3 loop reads CASSLDRGYEQFF. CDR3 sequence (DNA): TGTGCCAGTTCCCTCGACAGGGGGTATGAGCAGTTCTTC. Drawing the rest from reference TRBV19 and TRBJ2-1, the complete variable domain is DGGITQSPKYLFRKEGQNVTLSCEQNLNHDAMYWYRQDPGQGLRLIYYSQIVNDFQKGDIAEGYSVSREKKESFPLTVTSAQKNPTAFYLCASSLDRGYEQFFGPGTRLTVL.

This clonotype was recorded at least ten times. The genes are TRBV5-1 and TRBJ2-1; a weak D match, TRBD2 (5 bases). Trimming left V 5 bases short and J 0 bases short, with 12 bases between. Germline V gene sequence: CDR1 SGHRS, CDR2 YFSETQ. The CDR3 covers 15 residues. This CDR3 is CASRRGINSYNEQFF. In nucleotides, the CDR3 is TGCGCCAGCAGACGAGGGATAAACTCCTACAATGAGCAGTTCTTC.

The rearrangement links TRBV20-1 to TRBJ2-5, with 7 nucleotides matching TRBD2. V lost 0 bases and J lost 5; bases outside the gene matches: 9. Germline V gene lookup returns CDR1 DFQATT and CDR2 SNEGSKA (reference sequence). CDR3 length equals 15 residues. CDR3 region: CSARDGESGKETQYF. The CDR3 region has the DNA TGCAGTGCTAGAGATGGAGAAAGCGGGAAGGAGACCCAGTACTTC.

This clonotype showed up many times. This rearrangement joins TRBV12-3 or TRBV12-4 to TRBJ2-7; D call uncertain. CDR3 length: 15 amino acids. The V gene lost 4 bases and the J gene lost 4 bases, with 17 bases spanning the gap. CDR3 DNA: TGTGCCAGCAGTTCGATGACCAATGAGAAATACGAGCAGTACTTC. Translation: CASSSMTNEKYEQYF.

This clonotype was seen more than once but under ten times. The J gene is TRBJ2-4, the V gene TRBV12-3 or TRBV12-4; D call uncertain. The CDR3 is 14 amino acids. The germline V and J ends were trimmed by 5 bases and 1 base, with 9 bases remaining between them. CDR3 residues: CASSRTFAKNIQYF. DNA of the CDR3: TGTGCCAGCAGTCGGACCTTCGCCAAAAACATTCAGTACTTC.

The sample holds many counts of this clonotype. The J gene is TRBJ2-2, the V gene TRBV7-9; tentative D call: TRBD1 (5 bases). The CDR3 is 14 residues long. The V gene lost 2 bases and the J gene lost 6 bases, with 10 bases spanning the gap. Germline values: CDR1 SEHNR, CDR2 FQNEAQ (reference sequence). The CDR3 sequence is CASSLSSGPGELFF. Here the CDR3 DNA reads TGTGCCAGCAGCTTATCCTCAGGGCCCGGGGAGCTGTTTTTT. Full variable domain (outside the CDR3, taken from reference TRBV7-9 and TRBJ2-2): DTGVSQNPRHKITKRGQNVTFRCDPISEHNRLYWYRQTLGQGPEFLTYFQNEAQLEKSRLLSDRFSAERPKGSFSTLEIQRTEQGDSAMYLCASSLSSGPGELFFGEGSRLTVL.

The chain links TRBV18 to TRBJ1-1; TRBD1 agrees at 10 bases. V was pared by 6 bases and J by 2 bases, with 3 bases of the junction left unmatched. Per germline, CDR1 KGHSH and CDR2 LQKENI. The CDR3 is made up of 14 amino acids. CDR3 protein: CASSGQGGNTEAFF. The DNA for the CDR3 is TGTGCCAGCTCCGGACAGGGGGGTAACACTGAAGCTTTCTTT.

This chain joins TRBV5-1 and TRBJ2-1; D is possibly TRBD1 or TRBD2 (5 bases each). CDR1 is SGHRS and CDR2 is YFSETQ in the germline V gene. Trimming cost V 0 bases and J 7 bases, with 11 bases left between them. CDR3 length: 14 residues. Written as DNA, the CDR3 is TGCGCCAGCAGCTTGGCTGGGGGTACTAATGAGCAGTTCTTC. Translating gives CASSLAGGTNEQFF.

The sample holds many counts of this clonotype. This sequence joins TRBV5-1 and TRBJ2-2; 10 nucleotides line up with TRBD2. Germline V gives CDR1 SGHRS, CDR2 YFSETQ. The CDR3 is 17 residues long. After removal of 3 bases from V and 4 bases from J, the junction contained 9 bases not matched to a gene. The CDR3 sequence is CASSWGIAGGSTGELFF. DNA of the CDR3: TGCGCCAGCAGCTGGGGCATAGCGGGAGGATCCACCGGGGAGCTGTTTTTT.